The 11 T cell receptor beta chains presented below share a single source sample, sequenced in a study of vaccination and CD4 T cells after COVID-19. Which antigens these TCRs recognize remains unknown. Cultured CD4+ T-cell DNA underwent Oncomine TCR Beta short-read sequencing. TCRdb re-called the PCR reads with MiXCR, one entry per CDR3 protein. This sample has tens of thousands of distinct CDR3 sequences, with 25% to 30% found just once. Time point reported: late sampling 161 to 241 days after vaccination in three convalescent patients. Treatment meaning: approximately 11-day PBMC culture with coronavirus spike peptide pools or control peptides (ViraFEST assay). Sequencing used CD4+ T cells from blood, cultured in vitro, obtained about 7 months after SARS-CoV-2 vaccination. The receptors here all came from a human donor who had recovered from COVID-19.

This clonotype was recorded a few times. This chain uses TRBV2 with TRBJ1-2, with D hard to call. Germline lookup yields CDR1 SNHLY and CDR2 FYNNEI. Trimming shortened V by 6 bases and J by 6 bases, and 11 bases separated the two germline ends. The CDR3 runs 12 residues. DNA of the CDR3: TGTGCCAGCAGCCCCTTGGGTCATGGCTACACCTTC. Translation: CASSPLGHGYTF. The variable domain in full, completed from reference TRBV2 and TRBJ1-2, reads EPEVTQTPSHQVTQMGQEVILRCVPISNHLYFYWYRQILGQKVEFLVSFYNNEISEKSEIFDDQFSVERPDGSNFTLKIRSTKLEDSAMYFCASSPLGHGYTFGSGTRLTVV.

Relative to its sample, this clonotype is medium-sized. V and J are TRBV20-1 and TRBJ1-5, with D possibly matching TRBD1 (6 bases). This CDR3 contains 13 residues. Germline V gene sequence: CDR1 DFQATT, CDR2 SNEGSKA (reference sequence). V lost 3 bases and J lost 5, with 11 bases in between. The CDR3 DNA reads TGCAGTGCTAGTACAGGGAGTGATCAGCCCCAGCATTTT. Protein product: CSASTGSDQPQHF.

The chain carries TRBV6-1 and TRBJ2-7; TRBD2 is a possible D gene (5 bases). Per the germline V gene, CDR1 is MNHNS and CDR2 is SASEGT. V was trimmed by 4 bases and J by 6 bases, leaving 19 bases between them. The length of the CDR3 is 15 residues. The CDR3 DNA is TGTGCCAGCAGTGTAAAACCGGGAAGCTGGCTCGAGCAGTACTTC. It is translated as CASSVKPGSWLEQYF.

This clonotype was seen once. J is TRBJ2-7 and V is TRBV10-3; tentative D call: TRBD1 (5 bases). In germline, CDR1 is ENHRY, CDR2 SYGVKD. The V end lost 10 bases, the J end lost 3 bases, and 22 bases lay between the germline ends. This CDR3 contains 15 residues. The CDR3 DNA reads TGTGCCACCACCCCCGACAGACTGCTCCTCTACGAGCAGTACTTC. This translates into CATTPDRLLLYEQYF.

This chain links TRBV20-1 with TRBJ1-1; D remains ambiguous. Trimming left V 5 bases short and J 0 bases short, with 13 bases between. The length of the CDR3 is 14 residues. Germline values: CDR1 DFQATT, CDR2 SNEGSKA (reference sequence). This CDR3 reads CSAPAGGMNTEAFF. The CDR3 coding sequence is TGCAGTGCTCCGGCCGGAGGGATGAACACTGAAGCTTTCTTT.

This clonotype appeared a few times. The chain joins TRBV10-3 to TRBJ2-7; D is possibly TRBD1 (5 bases). V was cut by 1 base and J by 1 base, with 11 bases left in between. CDR3 size: 15 residues. CDR1 is ENHRY and CDR2 is SYGVKD in the germline V gene. The CDR3 DNA is TGTGCCATCAGTGAGTGGAGTGGGGCTTCCTACGAGCAGTACTTC. Translating gives CAISEWSGASYEQYF.

This clonotype was observed a handful of times. The chain recombines TRBV15 with TRBJ1-2; D call uncertain. Between the trimmed V and J ends, which lost 0 bases and 8 bases, there was a span of 13 bases. CDR1 and CDR2 (germline): LNHNV, YYDKDF (reference sequence). This CDR3 is 14 amino acids long. CDR3 region: CATSRDYPQPGYTF. CDR3 coding DNA: TGTGCCACCAGCAGAGATTACCCTCAACCCGGCTACACCTTC.

This clonotype showed up just a few times. This chain joins TRBV6-1 and TRBJ2-1; D possibly corresponds to TRBD2 (5 bases). Trimming removed 7 bases from V and 0 bases from J, with 13 bases in between. The germline V gene encodes CDR1 MNHNS and CDR2 SASEGT. The length of the CDR3 is 15 residues. CDR3 loop: CASIESGSSYNEQFF. In nucleotides, the CDR3 is TGTGCCAGCATCGAAAGCGGTAGCTCCTACAATGAGCAGTTCTTC.

The CDR3, as DNA: TGCGCCAGCAGCCGGACAGGGCTACAAGAGACCCAGTACTTC. It encodes CASSRTGLQETQYF. This chain links TRBV5-1 with TRBJ2-5; 8 bases map to TRBD1. With V trimmed by 4 bases and J by 2 bases, 4 bases remained unmatched. CDR1 and CDR2 from the germline V gene are SGHRS and YFSETQ. The CDR3 has 14 amino acids. The full variable domain, completed using reference TRBV5-1 and TRBJ2-5, is KAGVTQTPRYLIKTRGQQVTLSCSPISGHRSVSWYQQTPGQGLQFLFEYFSETQRNKGNFPGRFSGRQFSNSRSEMNVSTLELGDSALYLCASSRTGLQETQYFGPGTRLLVL.

The V and J genes are TRBV5-4 and TRBJ2-7, with D tentatively TRBD1 or TRBD2 (5 bases each). The CDR3 has 15 amino acids. Trimming cost V 0 bases and J 3 bases, with 13 bases left between them. From germline, CDR1 is SGHNT and CDR2 YYREEE (reference sequence). The CDR3: CASSLAVGVSYEQYF. Written as DNA, the CDR3 is TGTGCCAGCAGCTTGGCGGTGGGGGTGAGCTACGAGCAGTACTTC.

The chain uses TRBV6-2 or TRBV6-3 and TRBJ1-6; 7 bases align to TRBD1. The CDR3 totals 15 residues. Germline V lookup: CDR1 MNHEY, CDR2 SVGEGT. Unmatched junction bases numbered 9, after V lost 8 bases and J lost 5 bases. The CDR3 reads CASAPDDRDNSPLHF. CDR3 in DNA: TGTGCCAGCGCCCCCGATGACAGGGATAATTCACCCCTCCACTTT.